The 13 T cell receptor beta chains below were found in one sample sequenced in a study of shared clonotypes between healthy human individuals. Clones were sequenced by immunoSEQ multiplex PCR, and TCRdb holds only the in-frame ones, with some missing. The sample includes some 2.1 million clones, around 96% of them seen just once. As defined, naive CD8 cells were CD45RO-negative and positively selected for CCR7, with terminally differentiated effector memory CD45RA+ cells excluded. Specimen: naive CD8+ T cells sorted from blood. These receptors were taken from a man in his late teens or twenties in good health.

This clone was detected only once. The CDR3 here is CASSPFPGTGEEKLFF. Written as DNA, the CDR3 is TGTGCCAGCAGCCCTTTCCCCGGGACAGGGGAGGAAAAACTGTTTTTT. J is TRBJ1-4 and V is TRBV27, with 10 bases that match TRBD1. V shed 6 bases, J shed 8 bases, and the junction held 12 bases outside the gene matches. From germline, CDR1 is MNHEY and CDR2 SMNVEV (reference sequence). This CDR3 contains 16 residues.

A note on this clone: Other DNA sequences in this specimen translate into the identical CDR3. The chain is built from TRBV27 and TRBJ2-7, with a possible D match to TRBD1 (7 bases). The CDR3 totals 13 residues. Trimming removed 2 bases from V and 6 bases from J, with 11 bases in between. The germline V gene has CDR1 MNHEY and CDR2 SMNVEV (reference sequence). Here the CDR3 DNA reads TGTGCCAGCAGTTTAGGAGGGGGCAGCGAGCAGTACTTC. Amino acids: CASSLGGGSEQYF.

This chain connects TRBV5-1 to TRBJ2-7, with 10 bases that match TRBD2. The CDR3 has 17 residues. Germline CDR1 and CDR2: SGHRS and YFSETQ. J was trimmed by 5 bases and V by 0 bases; bases with no gene match: 11. CDR3 in DNA: TGCGCCAGCAGCTTGGGTCCTAGCGGGAGACCCCCCAACGAGCAGTACTTC. Residues: CASSLGPSGRPPNEQYF.

The rearrangement uses TRBV6-1 and TRBJ1-5; no clear D. The CDR3 is 13 residues long. V lost 1 base, J lost 9 bases, and 10 bases lay in between. Germline loops: CDR1 MNHNS, CDR2 SASEGT. Here the CDR3 reads CASSEGFVLPQHF. The CDR3 DNA follows: TGTGCCAGCAGTGAAGGGTTTGTCTTGCCCCAGCATTTT.

The rearrangement joins TRBV11-1 to TRBJ2-3, with 10 bases lining up with TRBD2. Germline values: CDR1 SGHAT, CDR2 FQDESV (reference sequence). The CDR3 sequence is 15 residues long. V shed 5 bases and J 2 bases; nucleotides not matched to a gene: 4. CDR3 DNA sequence: TGTGCCAGCAGCCTACTAGCGGGGAACACAGATACGCAGTATTTT. Protein: CASSLLAGNTDTQYF.

The J gene is TRBJ2-2, the V gene TRBV29-1; D is unclear. The CDR3 totals 12 residues. Germline lookup yields CDR1 SQVTM and CDR2 ANQGSEA. V lost 0 bases to trimming and J lost 7 bases, with 6 bases between them. In nucleotides, the CDR3 is TGCAGCGTTGAAGAAAATTACGGGGAGCTGTTTTTT. Amino acid sequence: CSVEENYGELFF.

This chain links TRBV7-9 with TRBJ2-3; D is possibly TRBD2 (5 bases). Trimming took off 1 base at V and 5 bases at J, with 13 bases between the two ends. CDR1 is SEHNR, CDR2 FQNEAQ, per germline (reference sequence). This CDR3 spans 15 amino acids. CDR3 in DNA: TGTGCCAGCAGCTTAGAGGGCGGGTTTAAAGATACGCAGTATTTT. Its translation: CASSLEGGFKDTQYF.

This clone came up a few times. The chain couples TRBV7-6 to TRBJ1-6; TRBD1 aligns across 7 bases. The V segment lost 7 bases and the J segment 8 bases; nucleotides outside the gene matches: 8. Per germline, CDR1 SGHVS and CDR2 FNYEAQ. The CDR3 length is 14 residues. CDR3 sequence: CASTEGDSYSPLHF. The CDR3 DNA is TGTGCCAGCACCGAAGGGGACAGTTATTCACCCCTCCACTTT.

This clone was observed a few times. The CDR3 DNA reads as TGTGCCAGTAGCCCTTGGGACCATTACACTGAAGCTTTCTTT. Translated: CASSPWDHYTEAFF. V and J are TRBV19 and TRBJ1-1, with D tentatively TRBD1 (5 bases). CDR3 length: 14 residues. The germline gives CDR1 LNHDA, CDR2 SQIVND (reference sequence). The V and J ends lost 6 bases and 3 bases respectively, with 14 bases between them.

The V gene is TRBV4-3, the J gene TRBJ2-5, with 9 nucleotides matching TRBD1. Losses at the gene ends were 0 bases for V and 5 bases for J; bases not matched to a gene: 4. CDR1 LGHNA and CDR2 YSLEER come from the germline V gene. The CDR3 is 15 amino acids. The CDR3 DNA reads TGCGCCAGCAGCCAAGAACAGGGGGCGAGTGAGACCCAGTACTTC. Translating gives CASSQEQGASETQYF.

For this clone: Within the sample, other DNA sequences also encode this same CDR3. The chain links TRBV6-4 to TRBJ2-3; D uncertain. V shed 0 bases and J shed 6 bases, with 7 bases lying between them. The length of the CDR3 is 13 residues. CDR1 and CDR2 from the germline V gene are MRHNA and SNTAGT. CDR3 in DNA: TGTGCCAGCAGTGACTCGATGGGGGATACGCAGTATTTT. Translation: CASSDSMGDTQYF.

V and J are TRBV4-1 and TRBJ1-6, with 10 bases fitting TRBD1. V lost 3 bases to trimming and J lost 8 bases; unmatched junction nucleotides: 4. Per germline, CDR1 MGHRA and CDR2 YSYEKL. The length of the CDR3 is 15 residues. CDR3 sequence: CASSHVGTGDSPLHF. CDR3 coding DNA: TGCGCCAGCAGCCACGTCGGGACAGGGGATTCACCCCTCCACTTT.

The chain has TRBV2 and TRBJ2-2, with D perhaps TRBD2 (6 bases). CDR1 and CDR2 (germline): SNHLY, FYNNEI. The CDR3 contains 13 residues. V was pared by 7 bases and J by 5 bases, with 11 bases between. The CDR3 here is CASTDGGTGELFF. In nucleotides, the CDR3 is TGTGCCAGCACCGACGGGGGTACCGGGGAGCTGTTTTTT.